The T cell receptor (beta chain) under discussion was sequenced for a study of cytomegalovirus exposure and HLA in healthy donors. PCR used 60 Vbeta primers and 13 Jbeta primers. Data came from immunoSEQ multiplex PCR; TCRdb stores just in-frame clones and leaves some out. The sample holds 100,000 to 150,000 clones, approximately 80% seen once. Findings and caveats of the study: Most observed TCR sequences were rare, whereas some public TCRs were detected in many donors.

In the case of this clone: Its antigen remains unidentified.

V was cut by 6 bases and J by 5 bases, with 10 bases left in between. Germline-derived CDR1 and CDR2 are MNHEY and SVGAGI. The CDR3 is made up of 12 amino acids. This chain joins TRBV6-5 and TRBJ1-2; no clear D. The TCR comes from a man in his forties or fifties in good health and CMV-seronegative. The sequencing input was PBMCs. CDR3 amino acids: CASSARGYGYTF. The CDR3 region has the DNA TGTGCCAGCAGCGCCCGCGGTTATGGCTACACCTTC.